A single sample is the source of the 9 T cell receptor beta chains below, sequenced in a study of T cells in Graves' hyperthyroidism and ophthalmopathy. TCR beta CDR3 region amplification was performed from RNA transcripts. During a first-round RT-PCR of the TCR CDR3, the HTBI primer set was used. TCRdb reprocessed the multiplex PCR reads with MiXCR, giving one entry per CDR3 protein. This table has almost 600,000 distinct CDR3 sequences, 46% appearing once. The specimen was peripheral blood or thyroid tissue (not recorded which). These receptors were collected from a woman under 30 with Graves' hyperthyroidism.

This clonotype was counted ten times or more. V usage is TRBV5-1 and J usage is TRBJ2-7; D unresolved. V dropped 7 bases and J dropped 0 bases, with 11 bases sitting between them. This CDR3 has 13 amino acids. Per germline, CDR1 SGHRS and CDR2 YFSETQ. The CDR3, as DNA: TGCGCCAGCGGCAGCGACAACTCCTACGAGCAGTACTTC. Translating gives CASGSDNSYEQYF.

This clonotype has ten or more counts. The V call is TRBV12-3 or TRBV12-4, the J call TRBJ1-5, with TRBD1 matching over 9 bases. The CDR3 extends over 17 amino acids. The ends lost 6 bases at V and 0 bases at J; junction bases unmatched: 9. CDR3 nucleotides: TGTGCCAGCAGCCGCATATGGGACAGGGATAGCAATCAGCCCCAGCATTTT. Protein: CASSRIWDRDSNQPQHF.

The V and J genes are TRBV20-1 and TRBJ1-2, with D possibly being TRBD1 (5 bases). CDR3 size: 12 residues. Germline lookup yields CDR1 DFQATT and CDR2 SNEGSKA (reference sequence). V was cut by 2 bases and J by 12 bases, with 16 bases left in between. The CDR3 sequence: CSARPSTVGNTF. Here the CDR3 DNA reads TGCAGTGCTAGACCATCGACAGTTGGAAACACCTTC.

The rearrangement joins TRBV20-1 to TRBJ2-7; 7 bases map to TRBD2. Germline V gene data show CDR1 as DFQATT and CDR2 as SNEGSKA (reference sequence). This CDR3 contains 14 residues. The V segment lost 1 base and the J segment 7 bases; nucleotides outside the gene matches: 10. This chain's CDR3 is CSARGEAGVEEQYF. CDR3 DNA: TGCAGTGCTAGAGGAGAGGCGGGAGTCGAGGAGCAGTACTTC.

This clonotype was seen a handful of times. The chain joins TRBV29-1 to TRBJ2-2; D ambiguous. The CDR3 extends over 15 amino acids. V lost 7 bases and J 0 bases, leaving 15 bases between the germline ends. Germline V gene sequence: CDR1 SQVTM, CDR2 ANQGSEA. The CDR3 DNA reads TGCAGCGCCGGCCAGCCGTCAACGAACACCGGGGAGCTGTTTTTT. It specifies CSAGQPSTNTGELFF.

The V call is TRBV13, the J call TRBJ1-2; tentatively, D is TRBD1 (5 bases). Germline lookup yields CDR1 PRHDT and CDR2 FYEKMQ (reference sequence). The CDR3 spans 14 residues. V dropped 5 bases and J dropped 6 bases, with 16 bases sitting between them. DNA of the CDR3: TGTGCCAGCAGCCCGCCGGGACGGGATGATGGCTACACCTTC. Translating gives CASSPPGRDDGYTF.

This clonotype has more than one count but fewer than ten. For the CDR3, the DNA is TGTGCCAGTAGTATAGGGTCCTACAATGAGCAGTTCTTC. Protein product: CASSIGSYNEQFF. The rearrangement uses TRBV19 and TRBJ2-1; the D is unclear. Trimming cost V 1 base and J 1 base, with 2 bases left between them. Germline V gene lookup returns CDR1 LNHDA and CDR2 SQIVND (reference sequence). The CDR3 runs to 13 residues. The entire variable domain, with the rest obtained from reference TRBV19 and TRBJ2-1, is as follows: DGGITQSPKYLFRKEGQNVTLSCEQNLNHDAMYWYRQDPGQGLRLIYYSQIVNDFQKGDIAEGYSVSREKKESFPLTVTSAQKNPTAFYLCASSIGSYNEQFFGPGTRLTVL.

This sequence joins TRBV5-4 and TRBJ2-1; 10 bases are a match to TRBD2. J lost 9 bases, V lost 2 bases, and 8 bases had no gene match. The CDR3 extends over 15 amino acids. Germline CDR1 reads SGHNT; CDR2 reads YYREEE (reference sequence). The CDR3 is CASSLFVAGGLEQFF. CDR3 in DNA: TGTGCCAGCAGCTTATTTGTAGCGGGAGGACTTGAGCAGTTCTTC.

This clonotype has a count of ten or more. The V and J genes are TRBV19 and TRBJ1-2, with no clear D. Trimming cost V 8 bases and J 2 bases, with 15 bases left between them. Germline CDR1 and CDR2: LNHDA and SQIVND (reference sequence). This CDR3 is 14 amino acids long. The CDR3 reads CASRPTGKNYGYTF. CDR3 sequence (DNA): TGTGCCAGTCGACCTACGGGAAAAAACTATGGCTACACCTTC.